This TCR beta chain was identified during a study of shared clonotypes between healthy human individuals (dated by TCRdb to about 2020). Regarding the research as a whole: The cohort included three men and two women between 18 and 49 years of age. For each donor, CD4 naive and CD4 memory were each given three plates, CD8 naive was given two plates, and CD8 memory was given one plate. The study deeply sequenced blood TCR repertoires of about five healthy adults to estimate repertoire size and the extent of clonotype sharing between individuals. Different laboratories and diverse techniques were used to prepare libraries and sequence TCR repertoires, to increase sequencing depth and limit assay-specific biases. Between about 0.8 and 9.5 billion PBMCs per donor were obtained by leukapheresis. Study-wide findings and limitations: Pairwise subsampling led to the expectation that sequencing depth would affect the degree of clonotype sharing among donors. Across a few donors, roughly 5% of naive CD4, 3.5% of naive CD8, approximately 2.5% of memory CD4, and approximately 0.4% of memory CD8 clonotypes were shared. The small number of donors limited the genetic and exposure-history diversity represented. Clonotypes shared by all four sorted-subset donors showed higher generation probabilities than non-shared clonotypes. Only blood was sampled, and tissue TCR repertoires likely differ from those in blood. Estimated clonotype richness was generally larger for naive than for memory subsets. Incomplete sequencing was indicated by rarefaction of sorted-subset datasets, despite the large sequencing depth.

TCR CDR3 regions were amplified from genomic DNA by multiplex PCR using the deep immunoSEQ assay. Genomic DNA extracted from each cell subset was distributed evenly over all wells of several immunoSEQ 96-well plates, and each plate served as one replicate. For sorted subsets, around 0.2 ug of genomic DNA, equivalent to some 30,000 T cell genomes, went into each replicate PCR. Purified libraries were quantified with a Qubit 3.0 fluorometer, sized on a Bioanalyzer 2100, and re-quantified with the KAPA Library Quantification kit. Every immunoSEQ 96-well plate was sequenced on a dedicated single-read 150-cycle Illumina NextSeq 550 flow cell. In the original analysis: The immunoSEQ output contained only junctional sequences without quality scores, so filtering could not match that applied to full-length reads. Sequences were annotated with PyIR, a Python wrapper for IgBLAST v1.9, and V/J genes and CDR3 were assigned using IMGT germline references. Reads were removed for weak V/J assignments (E-value above 1e-6), missing CDR3, stop codons, out-of-frame junctions, or ambiguous translated residues. A V3J clonotype was defined by an identical inferred V gene, J gene, and CDR3 amino acid sequence. Percentage overlap between repertoires was calculated by dividing the number of shared unique clonotypes by the size of the smaller repertoire. Repertoire richness was assessed with RTK rarefaction, the Chao1 estimator, and Recon v2.1 estimates of unobserved clonotypes. OLGA was used to compute generation probabilities for all TCRbeta clonotypes that the gDNA method yielded from a handful of donors. TCRdb limited this immuneACCESS table to in-frame rearrangements with V and J called. A share of clones is missing; checked studies link under half to unresolved V genes, and the rest is unexplained. Clone size and the V and J calls come from that table; the DNA yielded D and trimming. The sample table shows approximately 2,300,000 clones, and under 95% are seen once. The top ten clones comprise approximately 0.41% of the sample.

As concerns this clone: Its antigen remains unidentified. The record has no base qualities; no much larger clone is one base away.

Via the germline V gene (reference sequence), CDR1 is MNHNY and CDR2 SVGAGI. The cysteine opens and the phenylalanine closes a CDR3 of 11 amino acids. Only the CDR3 DNA is retained, 33 bases long and in frame from the first base. Trimming costs V 2 bases and J 7 bases, and their ends lie 6 bases apart. Healthy HIV-negative adults with no recently reported acute infections or vaccinations were included as donors. All donors were Caucasian adults living in Nashville, Tennessee, USA. Magnetic negative selection was used to enrich CD4+ T cells, after which naive cells were positively selected on CD45RA and the negative fraction became the memory subset. Blood was collected by leukapheresis, and PBMCs were isolated by Ficoll-Histopaque density gradient centrifugation and then cryopreserved in liquid nitrogen vapor phase. Purity and quantity of every magnetically sorted T cell population were checked by analytical flow cytometry. From each sorted fraction, genomic DNA was isolated and quantified by UV absorbance on a Nanodrop 2000c.

The source material was naive CD4+ T cells from PBMCs. Reading the label with the study, this specimen's cell subset or site is: CD45RA+ positively selected. The TCR originated in a man aged 18-30 years in good health. Some clones in this sample may be carry-over from other donors' samples. The chain was built from TRBV6-6 and TRBJ2-7; confidence is insufficient to name the D gene. The DNA sequence is given as TGTGCCAGCAGTTACGAGCAAGAGCAGTACTTC. Translated, this gives CASSYEQEQYF.